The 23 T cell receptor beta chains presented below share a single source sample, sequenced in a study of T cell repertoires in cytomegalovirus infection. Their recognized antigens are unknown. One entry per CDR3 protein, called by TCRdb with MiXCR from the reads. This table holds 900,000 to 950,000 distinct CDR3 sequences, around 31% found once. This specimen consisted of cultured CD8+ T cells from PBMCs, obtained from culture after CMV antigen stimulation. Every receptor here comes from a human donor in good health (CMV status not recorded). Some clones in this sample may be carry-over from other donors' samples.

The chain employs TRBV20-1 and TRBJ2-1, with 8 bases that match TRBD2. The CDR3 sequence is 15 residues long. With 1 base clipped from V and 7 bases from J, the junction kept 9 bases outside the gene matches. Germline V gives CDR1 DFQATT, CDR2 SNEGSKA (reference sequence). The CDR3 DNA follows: TGCAGTGCTAGAGCCCCTCGACTAGCGTGGAATGAGCAGTTCTTC. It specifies CSARAPRLAWNEQFF.

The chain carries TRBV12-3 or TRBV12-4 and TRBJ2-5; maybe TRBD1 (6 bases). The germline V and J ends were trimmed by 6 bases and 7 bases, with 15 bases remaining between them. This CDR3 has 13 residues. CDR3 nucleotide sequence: TGTGCCAGCAGGGGGGCCTCGGCGGGGACCCAGTACTTC. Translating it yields CASRGASAGTQYF.

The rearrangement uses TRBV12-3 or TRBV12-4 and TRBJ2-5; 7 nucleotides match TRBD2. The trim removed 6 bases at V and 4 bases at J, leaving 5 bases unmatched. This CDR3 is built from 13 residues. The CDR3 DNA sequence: TGTGCCAGCAGGCCGACTAGCAGAGAGACCCAGTACTTC. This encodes CASRPTSRETQYF.

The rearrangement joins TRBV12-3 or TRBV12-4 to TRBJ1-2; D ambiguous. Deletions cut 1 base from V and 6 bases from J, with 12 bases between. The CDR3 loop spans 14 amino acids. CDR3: CASSLEFPGDGYTF. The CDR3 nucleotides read TGTGCCAGCAGTTTAGAATTCCCGGGAGATGGCTACACCTTC.

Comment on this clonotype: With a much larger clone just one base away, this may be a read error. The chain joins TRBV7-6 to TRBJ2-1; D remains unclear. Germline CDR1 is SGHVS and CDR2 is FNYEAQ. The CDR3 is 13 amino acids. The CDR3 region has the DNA TGTGTCAGCAGTTTAAATGGGGAAAATGAGCAGTTCTTC. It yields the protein CVSSLNGENEQFF.

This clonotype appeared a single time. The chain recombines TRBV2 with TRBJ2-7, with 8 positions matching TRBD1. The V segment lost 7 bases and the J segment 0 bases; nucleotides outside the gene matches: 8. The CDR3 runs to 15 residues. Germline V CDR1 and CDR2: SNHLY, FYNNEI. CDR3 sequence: CASTLTGANSYEQYF. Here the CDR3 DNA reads TGTGCCAGCACTCTGACAGGGGCGAACTCCTACGAGCAGTACTTC.

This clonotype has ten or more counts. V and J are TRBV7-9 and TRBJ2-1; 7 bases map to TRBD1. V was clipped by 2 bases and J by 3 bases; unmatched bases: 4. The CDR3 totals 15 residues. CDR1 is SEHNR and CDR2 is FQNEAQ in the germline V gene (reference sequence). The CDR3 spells CASSLRQGVYNEQFF. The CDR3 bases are TGTGCCAGCAGCTTAAGGCAGGGGGTCTACAATGAGCAGTTCTTC. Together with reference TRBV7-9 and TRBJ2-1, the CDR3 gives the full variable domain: DTGVSQNPRHKITKRGQNVTFRCDPISEHNRLYWYRQTLGQGPEFLTYFQNEAQLEKSRLLSDRFSAERPKGSFSTLEIQRTEQGDSAMYLCASSLRQGVYNEQFFGPGTRLTVL.

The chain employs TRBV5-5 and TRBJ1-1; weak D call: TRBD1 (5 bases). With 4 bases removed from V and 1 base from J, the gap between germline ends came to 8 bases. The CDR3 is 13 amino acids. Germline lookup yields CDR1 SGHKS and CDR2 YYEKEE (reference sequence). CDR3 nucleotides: TGTGCCAGCAGCGCTGGGACGAACACTGAAGCTTTCTTT. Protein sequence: CASSAGTNTEAFF.

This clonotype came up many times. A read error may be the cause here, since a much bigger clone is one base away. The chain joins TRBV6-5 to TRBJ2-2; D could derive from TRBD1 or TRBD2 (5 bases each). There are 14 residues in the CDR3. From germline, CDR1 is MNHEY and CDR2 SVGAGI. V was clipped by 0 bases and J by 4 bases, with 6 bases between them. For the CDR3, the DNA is TGTGCCAGCAGTTACTCGGGGACCACCGGGGAGCTGTTTTTT. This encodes CASSYSGTTGELFF.

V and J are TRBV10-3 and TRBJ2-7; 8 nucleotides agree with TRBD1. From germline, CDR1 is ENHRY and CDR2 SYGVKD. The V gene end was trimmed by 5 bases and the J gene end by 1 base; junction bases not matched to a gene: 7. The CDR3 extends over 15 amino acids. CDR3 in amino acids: CAISPGTGGSYEQYF. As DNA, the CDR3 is TGTGCCATCAGTCCCGGGACAGGTGGATCCTACGAGCAGTACTTC.

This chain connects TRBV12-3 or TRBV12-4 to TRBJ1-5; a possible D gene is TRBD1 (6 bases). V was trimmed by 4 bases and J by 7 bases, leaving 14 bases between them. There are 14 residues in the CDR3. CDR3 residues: CASSWTVRGQPQHF. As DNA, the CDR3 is TGTGCCAGCAGTTGGACAGTACGGGGGCAGCCCCAGCATTTT.

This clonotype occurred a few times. This CDR3 is CASSPRELARSNTGELFF. The CDR3 DNA reads TGTGCCAGCAGCCCCCGGGAGCTAGCGAGGTCGAACACCGGGGAGCTGTTTTTT. The J gene is TRBJ2-2, the V gene TRBV7-2; perhaps TRBD2 as D (6 bases). V was clipped by 5 bases and J by 0 bases, with 19 bases between them. CDR1 SGHTA and CDR2 FQGNSA come from the germline V gene. This CDR3 comprises 18 residues.

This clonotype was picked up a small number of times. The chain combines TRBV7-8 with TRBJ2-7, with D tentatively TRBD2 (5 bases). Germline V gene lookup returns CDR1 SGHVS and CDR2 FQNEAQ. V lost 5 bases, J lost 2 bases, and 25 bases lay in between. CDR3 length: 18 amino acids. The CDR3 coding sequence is TGTGCCAGCAGCCCTCATCACCCCCCAGGCGGGCCGACCTACGAGCAGTACGTC. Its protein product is CASSPHHPPGGPTYEQYV.

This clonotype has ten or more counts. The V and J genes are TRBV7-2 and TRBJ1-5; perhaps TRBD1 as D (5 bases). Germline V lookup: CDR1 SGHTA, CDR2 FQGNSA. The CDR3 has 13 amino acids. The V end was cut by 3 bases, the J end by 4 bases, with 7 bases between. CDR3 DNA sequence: TGTGCCAGCAGCTTCGGGGCAAATCAGCCCCAGCATTTT. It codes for CASSFGANQPQHF.

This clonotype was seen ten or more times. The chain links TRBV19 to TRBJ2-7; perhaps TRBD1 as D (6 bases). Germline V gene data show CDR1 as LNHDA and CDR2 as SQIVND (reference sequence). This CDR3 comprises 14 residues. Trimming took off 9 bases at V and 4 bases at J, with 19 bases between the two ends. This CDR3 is CASSSPGQGYEQYF. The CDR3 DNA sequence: TGTGCCAGCAGCTCTCCGGGACAAGGGTACGAGCAGTACTTC.

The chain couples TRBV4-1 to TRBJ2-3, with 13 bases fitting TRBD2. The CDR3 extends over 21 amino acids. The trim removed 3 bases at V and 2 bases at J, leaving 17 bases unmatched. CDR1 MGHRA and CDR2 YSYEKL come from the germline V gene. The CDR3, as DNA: TGCGCCAGCAGCCAGGGTCTGCGGACTAGCGGGAGCCTATTATCCACAGATACGCAGTATTTT. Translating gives CASSQGLRTSGSLLSTDTQYF.

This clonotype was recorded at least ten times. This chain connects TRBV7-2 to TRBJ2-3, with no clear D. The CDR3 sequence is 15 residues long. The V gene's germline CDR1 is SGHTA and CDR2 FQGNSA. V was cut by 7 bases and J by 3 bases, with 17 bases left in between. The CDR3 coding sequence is TGTGCCAGCAACCAACTTAAGCACAGAACAGATACGCAGTATTTT. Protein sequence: CASNQLKHRTDTQYF.

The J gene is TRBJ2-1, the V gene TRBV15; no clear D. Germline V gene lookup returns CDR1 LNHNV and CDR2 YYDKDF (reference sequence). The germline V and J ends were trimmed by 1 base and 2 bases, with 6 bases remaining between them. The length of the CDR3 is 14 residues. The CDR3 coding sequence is TGTGCCACCAGCAGAGGCTCAGCCTACAATGAGCAGTTCTTC. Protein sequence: CATSRGSAYNEQFF.

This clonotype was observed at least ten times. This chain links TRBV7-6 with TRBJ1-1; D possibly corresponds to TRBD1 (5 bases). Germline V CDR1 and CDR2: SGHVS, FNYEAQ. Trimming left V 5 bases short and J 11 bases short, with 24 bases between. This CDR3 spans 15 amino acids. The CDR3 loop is CASSPTGEAGFAAFF. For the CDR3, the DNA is TGTGCCAGCAGCCCAACAGGAGAGGCGGGCTTTGCGGCTTTCTTT.

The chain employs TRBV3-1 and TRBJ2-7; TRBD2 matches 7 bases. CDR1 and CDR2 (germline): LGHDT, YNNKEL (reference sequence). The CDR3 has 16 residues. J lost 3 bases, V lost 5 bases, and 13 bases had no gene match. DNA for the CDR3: TGTGCCAGCAGCTCCCTTCTAGCGGCCGAGGGCTACGAGCAGTACTTC. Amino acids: CASSSLLAAEGYEQYF.

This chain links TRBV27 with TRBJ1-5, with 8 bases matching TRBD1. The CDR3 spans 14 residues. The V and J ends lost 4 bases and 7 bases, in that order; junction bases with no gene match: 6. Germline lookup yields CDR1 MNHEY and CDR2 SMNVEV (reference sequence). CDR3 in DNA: TGTGCCAGCAGTTCCAGGGGGCTGGGGCAGCCCCAGCATTTT. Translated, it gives CASSSRGLGQPQHF.

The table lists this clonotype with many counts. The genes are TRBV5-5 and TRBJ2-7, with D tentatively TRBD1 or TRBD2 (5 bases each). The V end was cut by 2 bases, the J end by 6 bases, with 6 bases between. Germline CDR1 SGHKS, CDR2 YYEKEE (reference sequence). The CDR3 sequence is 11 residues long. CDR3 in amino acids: CASSLGTEQYV. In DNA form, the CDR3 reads TGTGCCAGCAGCTTAGGGACCGAGCAGTACGTC.

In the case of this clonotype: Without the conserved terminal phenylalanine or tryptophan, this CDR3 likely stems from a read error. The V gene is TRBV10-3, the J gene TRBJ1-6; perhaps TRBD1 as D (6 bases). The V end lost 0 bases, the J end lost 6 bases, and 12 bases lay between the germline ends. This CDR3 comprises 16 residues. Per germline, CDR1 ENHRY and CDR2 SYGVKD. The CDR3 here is CAISESGQLLNSPLHS. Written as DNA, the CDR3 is TGTGCCATCAGTGAGTCAGGACAGCTACTTAATTCACCCCTCCACTCT.